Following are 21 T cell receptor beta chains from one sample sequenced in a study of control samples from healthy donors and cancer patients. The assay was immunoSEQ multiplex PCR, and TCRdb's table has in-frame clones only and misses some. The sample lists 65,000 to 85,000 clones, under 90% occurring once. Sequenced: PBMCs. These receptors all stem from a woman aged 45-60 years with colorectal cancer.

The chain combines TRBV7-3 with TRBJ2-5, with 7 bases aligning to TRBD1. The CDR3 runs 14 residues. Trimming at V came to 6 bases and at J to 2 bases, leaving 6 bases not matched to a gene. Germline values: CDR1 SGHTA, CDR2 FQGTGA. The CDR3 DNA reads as TGTGCCAGCAGTTCCGGACAGGCACAAGAGACCCAGTACTTC. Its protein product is CASSSGQAQETQYF.

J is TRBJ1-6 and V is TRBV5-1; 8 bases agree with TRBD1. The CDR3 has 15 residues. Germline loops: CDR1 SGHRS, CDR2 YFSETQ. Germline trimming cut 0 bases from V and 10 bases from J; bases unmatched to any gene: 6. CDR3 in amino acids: CASSLVDRVVSPLHF. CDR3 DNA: TGCGCCAGCAGCTTGGTGGACAGGGTTGTGTCACCCCTCCACTTT.

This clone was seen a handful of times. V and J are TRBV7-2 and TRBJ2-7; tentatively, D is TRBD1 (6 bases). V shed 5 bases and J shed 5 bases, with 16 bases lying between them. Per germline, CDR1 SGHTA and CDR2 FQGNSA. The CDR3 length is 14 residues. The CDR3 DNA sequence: TGTGCCAGCAGCCAGGGCAGGGGATGGGACGAGCAGTACGTC. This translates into CASSQGRGWDEQYV.

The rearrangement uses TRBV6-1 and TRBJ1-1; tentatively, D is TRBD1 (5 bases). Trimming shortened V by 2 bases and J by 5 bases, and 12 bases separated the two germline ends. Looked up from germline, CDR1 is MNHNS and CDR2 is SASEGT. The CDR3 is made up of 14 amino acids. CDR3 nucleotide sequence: TGTGCCAGCAGTGAATTTGGGGGGGGGACTGAAGCTTTCTTT. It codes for CASSEFGGGTEAFF.

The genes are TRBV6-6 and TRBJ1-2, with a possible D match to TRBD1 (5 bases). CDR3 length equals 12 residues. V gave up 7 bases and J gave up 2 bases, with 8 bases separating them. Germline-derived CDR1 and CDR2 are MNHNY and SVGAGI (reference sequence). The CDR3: CASTGKNYGYTF. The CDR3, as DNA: TGTGCCAGCACAGGGAAAAACTATGGCTACACCTTC.

The CDR3 nucleotides read TGCGCCAGCAGCCAAGAGCCCCTCGGCGGGCAGTACGAGCAGTACGTC. The encoded protein is CASSQEPLGGQYEQYV. This chain links TRBV4-1 with TRBJ2-7, with D tentatively TRBD2 (5 bases). Per the germline V gene, CDR1 is MGHRA and CDR2 is YSYEKL. The CDR3 extends over 16 amino acids. V lost 0 bases and J lost 4, with 16 bases in between.

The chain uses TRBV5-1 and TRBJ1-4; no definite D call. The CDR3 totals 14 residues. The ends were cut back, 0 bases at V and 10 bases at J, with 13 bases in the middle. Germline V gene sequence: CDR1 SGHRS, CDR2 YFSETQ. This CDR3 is CASSLGDVEGKLFF. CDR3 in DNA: TGCGCCAGCAGCTTGGGAGATGTGGAAGGAAAACTGTTTTTT.

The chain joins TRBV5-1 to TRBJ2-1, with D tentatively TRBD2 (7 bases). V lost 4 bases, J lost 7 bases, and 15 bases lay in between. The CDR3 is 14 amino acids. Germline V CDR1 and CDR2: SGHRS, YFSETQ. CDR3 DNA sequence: TGCGCCAGCAGCCACTGGGAGGGGGGAAATGAGCAGTTCTTC. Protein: CASSHWEGGNEQFF.

CDR3: CASSMGELNTEAFF. The CDR3 DNA is TGTGCCAGTAGTATGGGGGAGCTGAACACTGAAGCTTTCTTT. This chain connects TRBV19 to TRBJ1-1; TRBD1 might be the D (5 bases). The V gene lost 3 bases and the J gene lost 0 bases, with 8 bases spanning the gap. The CDR3 runs to 14 residues. From germline, CDR1 is LNHDA and CDR2 SQIVND (reference sequence).

The CDR3 reads CASTPTERRSNYGYTF. In DNA, the CDR3 is TGTGCCAGCACCCCCACCGAGCGGAGAAGTAACTATGGCTACACCTTC. The chain combines TRBV28 with TRBJ1-2; D not certain. The CDR3 has 16 residues. Germline values: CDR1 MDHEN, CDR2 SYDVKM. The V end lost 7 bases, the J end lost 1 base, and 19 bases lay between the germline ends.

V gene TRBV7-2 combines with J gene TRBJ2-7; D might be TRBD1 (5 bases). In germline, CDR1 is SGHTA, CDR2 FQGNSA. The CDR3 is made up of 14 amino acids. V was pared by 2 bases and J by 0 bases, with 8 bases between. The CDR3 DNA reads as TGTGCCAGCAGCTTATCCAGGGTCTCCTACGAGCAGTACGTC. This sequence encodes CASSLSRVSYEQYV.

The DNA of the CDR3 is TGTGCCAGCATATCAGGACAGGGGCCGAATGAGCAGTTCTTC. It codes for CASISGQGPNEQFF. V and J are TRBV7-8 and TRBJ2-1; 9 bases line up with TRBD1. Germline loops: CDR1 SGHVS, CDR2 FQNEAQ. CDR3 size: 14 residues. The trim removed 7 bases at V and 7 bases at J, leaving 8 bases unmatched.

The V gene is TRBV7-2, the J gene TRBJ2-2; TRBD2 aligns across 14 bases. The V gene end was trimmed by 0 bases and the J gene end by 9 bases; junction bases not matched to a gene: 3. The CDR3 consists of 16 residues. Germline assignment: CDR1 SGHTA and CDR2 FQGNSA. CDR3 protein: CASSLAGLAGERELFF. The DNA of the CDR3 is TGTGCCAGCAGCTTAGCGGGACTAGCGGGGGAGAGGGAGCTGTTTTTT.

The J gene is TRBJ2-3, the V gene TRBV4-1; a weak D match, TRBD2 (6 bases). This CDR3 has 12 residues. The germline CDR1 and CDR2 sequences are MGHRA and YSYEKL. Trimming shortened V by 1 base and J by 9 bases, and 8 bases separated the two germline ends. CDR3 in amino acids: CASSQGRGTQYF. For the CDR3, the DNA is TGCGCCAGCAGCCAAGGGAGGGGCACGCAGTATTTT.

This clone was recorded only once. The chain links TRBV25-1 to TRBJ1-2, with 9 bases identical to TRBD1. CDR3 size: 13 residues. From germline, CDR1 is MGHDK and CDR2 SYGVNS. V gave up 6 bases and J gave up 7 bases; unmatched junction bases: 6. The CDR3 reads CASSFDRGSGYTF. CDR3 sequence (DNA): TGTGCCAGCAGCTTCGACAGGGGGAGTGGCTACACCTTC.

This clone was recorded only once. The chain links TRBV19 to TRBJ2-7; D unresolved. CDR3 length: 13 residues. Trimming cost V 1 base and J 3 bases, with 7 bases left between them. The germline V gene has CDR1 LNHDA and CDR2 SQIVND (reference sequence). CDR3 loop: CASSIGLGYEQYV. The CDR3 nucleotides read TGTGCCAGTAGTATAGGTCTGGGCTACGAGCAGTACGTC.

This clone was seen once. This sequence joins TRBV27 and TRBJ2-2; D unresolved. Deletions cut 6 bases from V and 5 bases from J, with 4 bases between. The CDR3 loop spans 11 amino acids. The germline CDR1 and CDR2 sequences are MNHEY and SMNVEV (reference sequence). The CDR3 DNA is TGTGCCAGCAGATTTACCGGGGAGCTGTTTTTT. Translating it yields CASRFTGELFF.

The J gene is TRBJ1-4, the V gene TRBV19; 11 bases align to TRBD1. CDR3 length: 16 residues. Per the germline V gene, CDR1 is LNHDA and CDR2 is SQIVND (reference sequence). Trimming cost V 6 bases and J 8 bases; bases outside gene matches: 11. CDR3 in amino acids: CASRDRGLSGGEKLFF. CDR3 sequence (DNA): TGTGCCAGTAGGGACAGGGGGCTGAGCGGTGGAGAAAAACTGTTTTTT.

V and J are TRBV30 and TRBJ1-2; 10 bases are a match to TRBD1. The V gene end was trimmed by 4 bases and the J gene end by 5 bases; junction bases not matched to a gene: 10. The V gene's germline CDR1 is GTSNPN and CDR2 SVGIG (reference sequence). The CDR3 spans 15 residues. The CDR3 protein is CAWNLPGQGKYGYTF. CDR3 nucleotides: TGTGCCTGGAATTTACCGGGACAGGGGAAGTATGGCTACACCTTC.

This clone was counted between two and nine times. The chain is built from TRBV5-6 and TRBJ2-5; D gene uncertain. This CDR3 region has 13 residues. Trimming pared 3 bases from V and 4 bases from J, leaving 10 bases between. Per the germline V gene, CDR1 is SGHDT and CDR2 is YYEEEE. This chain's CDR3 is CASSWASSETQYF. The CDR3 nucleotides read TGTGCCAGCAGCTGGGCCAGTTCAGAGACCCAGTACTTC. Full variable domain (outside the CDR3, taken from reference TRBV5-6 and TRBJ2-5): DAGVTQSPTHLIKTRGQQVTLRCSPKSGHDTVSWYQQALGQGPQFIFQYYEEEERQRGNFPDRFSGHQFPNYSSELNVNALLLGDSALYLCASSWASSETQYFGPGTRLLVL.

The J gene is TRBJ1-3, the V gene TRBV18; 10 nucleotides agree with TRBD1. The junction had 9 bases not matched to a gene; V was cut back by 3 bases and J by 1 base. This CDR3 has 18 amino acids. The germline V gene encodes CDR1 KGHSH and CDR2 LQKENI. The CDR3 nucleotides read TGTGCCAGCTCACCTCAACCCCGGGACAGGGGATCTGGAAACACCATATATTTT. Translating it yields CASSPQPRDRGSGNTIYF.